This T cell receptor beta chain was documented in a study of blood T cell repertoires in COVID-19 (dated by TCRdb to the early 2020s). About the study as a whole: Samples covering the acute and convalescent phases of COVID-19 were provided by collaborators in the United States, Italy and Spain. Samples came from the ongoing ImmuneRACE study (first 160 participants) plus 1,254 subjects from 6 global collaborators. Subjects who had been exposed to COVID-19, were actively infected with it, or had recovered from it provided the deeply sampled blood TCRbeta repertoires that made up the dataset. The material from the prospective study consisted of cDNA or gDNA derived from T cells, B-cell-depleted T cells, or PBMCs. HLA class I and class II types, where available, came from metadata supplied by the sample provider rather than from assay-based typing. A freely available public database, intended as a resource for researchers studying the immune response to SARS-CoV-2, is where the repertoires were released. A de-identified subject ID, COVID-19 status, age in years and sex were almost always included in the sample metadata.

TCRbeta CDR3 regions were amplified from genomic DNA using the immunoSEQ Assay, a bias-controlled multiplex PCR. Regarding the original processing steps: The number of nucleated cells in each sample was estimated from the amplification of reference gene primers within the assay. To quantify the absolute abundance of each unique TCRbeta CDR3 rearrangement, sequence reads were collapsed and filtered. For each sample, productive Simpson clonality was calculated by taking the square root of Simpson's diversity index across productive rearrangements. TCRdb stores this immuneACCESS table with in-frame sequences only. Part of the clones is absent; in the studies checked, under half of the shortfall reflects unresolved V genes, and no reason is known for the rest. The DNA was the basis for D and trimming; V, J and clone size are from that table. The sample data list more than 250,000 clones, and around 86% of these were observed just once. The ten largest clones add up to about 2.6% of the sample.

Participants in the prospective study were enrolled through a virtual design, were aged roughly 18 to 100 years, and lived in roughly 25 United States geographic areas. To assign participants to cohorts, the prospective study relied on clinical history that participants themselves reported in a screening survey and a study questionnaire. ImmuneRACE Cohort 3 recovered participants were defined by two consecutive negative NP/OP PCR tests, healthcare professional clearance, or symptom resolution. Mobile phlebotomists in the prospective study collected whole blood, serum and a nasopharyngeal or oropharyngeal swab from every participant. Additional blood draws and questionnaires over an approximately 2-month period could optionally be provided by prospective study participants. Before DNA extraction, blood samples from the prospective study were shipped at room temperature or frozen. Study-wide conclusions, independent of this receptor: How much clinical and demographic metadata was included differed by source and by participant, and the metadata was provided uncurated.

The germline V gene sets CDR1 to SGHTA and CDR2 to FQGNSA. V drops 6 bases and J drops 3 bases, leaving 11 bases in between. Measured from the cysteine to the phenylalanine, the CDR3 is 13 residues long. The CDR3 DNA has 39 bases and is translated from base 1. A remark on this clone: Its antigen is not yet known. The sample holds no much larger clone one base away, and base qualities are not on file.

The chain is assembled from TRBV7-2 and TRBJ1-2, with a weak D call of TRBD1 (6 bases match). The clonotype originates from a woman younger than 35 who had recovered from COVID-19. The sample comprised PBMCs or T cells enriched from blood (not recorded which). The DNA sequence reads TGTGCCAGCAGTATGGACAGCCACTATGGCTACACCTTC. This sequence encodes CASSMDSHYGYTF.